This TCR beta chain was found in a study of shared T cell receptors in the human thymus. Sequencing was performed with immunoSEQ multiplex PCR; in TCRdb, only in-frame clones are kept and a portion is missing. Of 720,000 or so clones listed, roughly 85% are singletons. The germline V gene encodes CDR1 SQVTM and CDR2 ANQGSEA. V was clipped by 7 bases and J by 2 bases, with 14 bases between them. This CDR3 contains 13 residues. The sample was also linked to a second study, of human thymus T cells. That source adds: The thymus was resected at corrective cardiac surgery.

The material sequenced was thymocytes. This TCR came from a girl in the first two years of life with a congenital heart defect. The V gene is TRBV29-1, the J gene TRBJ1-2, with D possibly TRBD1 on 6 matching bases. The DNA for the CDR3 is TGCAGCGCCTCAACAGGGCCGAACTATGGCTACACCTTC. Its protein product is CSASTGPNYGYTF.